This T cell receptor beta chain was obtained from a study of regulatory T cells in long-lasting Graves disease. Study-wide results and caveats: New patients shared around 1,000 public clonotypes, and persistent patients shared more, with approximately 2,600. Blood alone, not thyroid tissue, was studied.

Germline V gives CDR1 SNHLY, CDR2 FYNNEI. This CDR3 spans 13 amino acids. Trimming took off 7 bases at V and 7 bases at J, with 14 bases between the two ends. Notes on this clonotype: Its antigen remains unknown.

The authors built TCR beta libraries using iRepertoire HTBI primers and Arm-PCR of CDR3 regions. MiXCR, run by TCRdb on the multiplex PCR reads, gives a single entry per CDR3 protein. Of about 340,000 distinct CDR3 sequences listed, about 20% were seen once; the top ten hold 29%. As for time point: persistent/refractory GD, antithyroid drugs over 5 years with positive TRAb. Making the TCR library involved RNA that had been extracted from PBMCs. This sequence was found in a female donor with Graves disease. The chain combines TRBV2 with TRBJ1-5; D is unclear. Here the sequenced sample was peripheral blood mononuclear cells (PBMCs), taken when the disease was refractory, from a patient treated with antithyroid drugs. This chain's CDR3 is CASNLQIGQPQHF. CDR3 DNA sequence: TGTGCCAGCAACCTCCAGATTGGGCAGCCCCAGCATTTT.